This T cell receptor (beta chain) was sequenced in a study of T cell responses to AZD1222 COVID-19 vaccine. The CDR3 consists of 14 residues. CDR1 MDHEN and CDR2 SYDVKM come from the germline V gene. Trimming cost V 4 bases and J 1 base; bases outside gene matches: 3. Findings and caveats of the study: Once two AZD1222 doses were given, Spike-specific TCR breadth and depth went up. Donors skewed white British and female; clonal diversity was possibly underestimated.

Assay used: immunoSEQ multiplex PCR; TCRdb lists only in-frame clones, some missing. The sample shows more than 85,000 clones, roughly 84% of them seen only once. For this clone: Its antigen is unidentified.

The receptor comes from an adult in good health. The rearrangement links TRBV28 to TRBJ2-7, with 8 bases lining up with TRBD2. The specimen was peripheral blood, collected on day 0 of AZD1222 vaccination. CDR3 amino acids: CASSSIAGSYEQYV. CDR3 coding DNA: TGTGCCAGCAGTTCAATAGCGGGGTCCTACGAGCAGTACGTC.